The 21 T cell receptor beta chains given below trace back to one sample, sequenced in a study of blood T cells in healthy people across ages. Primed by a sample-barcoded 5' primer and a J-beta primer mix, a second PCR proceeded for roughly 6 to 12 cycles. TCRdb recomputed calls from the 5' RACE reads with MiXCR, one row per CDR3 protein. The sample shows hundreds of thousands of distinct CDR3 sequences, roughly 44% of them seen only once. The sequencing input was blood. Receptors originate from a man between 60 and 70 years old in good health.

This clonotype was counted a few times. The V gene is TRBV5-6, the J gene TRBJ2-7, with D possibly matching TRBD1 (5 bases). This CDR3 comprises 16 residues. V was trimmed by 1 base and J by 3 bases, leaving 17 bases between them. Germline V gene data show CDR1 as SGHDT and CDR2 as YYEEEE. The CDR3 sequence: CASSLYVSRVVYEQYF. The CDR3 DNA follows: TGTGCCAGCAGCTTGTATGTTTCCAGGGTGGTCTACGAGCAGTACTTC.

With regard to this clonotype: The junction and the germline gene differ at one end; a read error may be behind it. This chain links TRBV28 with TRBJ2-7; no firm D call. This CDR3 comprises 14 residues. From germline, CDR1 is MDHEN and CDR2 SYDVKM. The chain's CDR3 is CVSSLSGTTYEQYF. The CDR3 nucleotides read TGTGTCAGCAGTTTATCCGGCACAACCTACGAGCAGTACTTC.

J is TRBJ2-5 and V is TRBV2; TRBD2 is a possible D gene (5 bases). The CDR3 extends over 11 amino acids. V was shortened by 6 bases and J by 13 bases, with 15 bases between the two germline ends. Germline V CDR1 and CDR2: SNHLY, FYNNEI. Here the CDR3 DNA reads TGTGCCAGCAGGGACGCGGGCGAGCGGTACTTC. It encodes CASRDAGERYF.

The chain employs TRBV20-1 and TRBJ2-1; 7 nucleotides align to TRBD2. The J call could be wrong; TRBJ2-7 is a better fit for the DNA end. Looked up from germline, CDR1 is DFQATT and CDR2 is SNEGSKA (reference sequence). This CDR3 spans 15 amino acids. The CDR3 DNA reads TGCAGTGCTAGTATACGGACTAGGGGATACAATGAGCAGTACTTC. Translated: CSASIRTRGYNEQYF.

The chain combines TRBV27 with TRBJ2-1; 9 nucleotides match TRBD2. The CDR3 is 16 amino acids. Germline CDR1 MNHEY, CDR2 SMNVEV (reference sequence). V was pared by 7 bases and J by 7 bases, with 14 bases of the junction left unmatched. CDR3 in amino acids: CASTQRGLAGRNEQFF. CDR3 nucleotide sequence: TGTGCCAGCACCCAACGTGGGCTAGCGGGGAGGAATGAGCAGTTCTTC.

This chain uses TRBV4-2 with TRBJ1-6; 8 bases are shared with TRBD1. The CDR3 covers 15 residues. Germline CDR1 LGHNA, CDR2 YNFKEQ. Trimming cost V 6 bases and J 7 bases; bases outside gene matches: 8. The CDR3 spells CASRPPDRDNSPLHF. CDR3 coding DNA: TGTGCCAGCAGGCCCCCGGACAGGGACAATTCACCCCTCCACTTT.

This clonotype was observed a handful of times. V gene TRBV11-3 combines with J gene TRBJ2-3; 10 nucleotides line up with TRBD1. V dropped 6 bases and J dropped 4; count of bases not matched to a gene: 4. The germline V gene has CDR1 SGHNT and CDR2 YENEEA. This CDR3 contains 14 residues. The CDR3 sequence is CASRQGQGPDTQYF. The CDR3 region has the DNA TGTGCCAGCAGGCAGGGACAGGGGCCAGATACGCAGTATTTT.

V and J are TRBV28 and TRBJ2-6, with no clear D. V dropped 3 bases and J dropped 2 bases, with 11 bases sitting between them. The CDR3 is 16 amino acids. CDR1 and CDR2 (germline): MDHEN, SYDVKM. In nucleotides, the CDR3 is TGTGCCAGCAGTTTTGGTCTAGGCGCTGGGGCCAACGTCCTGACTTTC. Translated: CASSFGLGAGANVLTF.

This clonotype has just a few counts. The chain joins TRBV9 to TRBJ2-1; tentatively, D is TRBD1 (6 bases). This CDR3 region has 16 residues. Trimming removed 0 bases at V and 7 bases at J, with 17 bases between. The germline CDR1 and CDR2 sequences are SGDLS and YYNGEE. The DNA for the CDR3 is TGTGCCAGCAGCGTAGTGGGGGCGACTTTGATAAATGAGCAGTTCTTC. This translates into CASSVVGATLINEQFF.

This clonotype was seen only a few times. This sequence joins TRBV10-3 and TRBJ2-1; the D gene is possibly TRBD2 (5 bases). This CDR3 is 12 amino acids long. Germline loops: CDR1 ENHRY, CDR2 SYGVKD. V lost 8 bases and J lost 6, with 11 bases in between. CDR3 amino acids: CAIGGDSNEQFF. CDR3 nucleotides: TGTGCCATCGGAGGAGATTCCAATGAGCAGTTCTTC.

The chain couples TRBV27 to TRBJ2-3; the match to TRBD2 covers 8 bases. V was clipped by 5 bases and J by 1 base; unmatched bases: 8. The CDR3 has 16 residues. Germline CDR1 is MNHEY and CDR2 is SMNVEV (reference sequence). The CDR3 spells CASSPRTSTGTDTQYF. The DNA for the CDR3 is TGTGCCAGCAGTCCAAGGACTAGCACAGGCACAGATACGCAGTATTTT.

This clonotype was counted between two and nine times. The rearrangement links TRBV6-1 to TRBJ2-5; D not resolved. Trimming pared 3 bases from V and 2 bases from J, leaving 7 bases between. CDR3 length: 13 residues. Germline assignment: CDR1 MNHNS and CDR2 SASEGT. CDR3 coding DNA: TGTGCCAGCAGTGACACGCCACAAGAGACCCAGTACTTC. Its protein product is CASSDTPQETQYF.

This rearrangement joins TRBV25-1 to TRBJ1-2, with D possibly being TRBD1 (5 bases). The length of the CDR3 is 13 residues. Germline V gene data show CDR1 as MGHDK and CDR2 as SYGVNS. V was cut by 3 bases and J by 8 bases, with 13 bases left in between. For the CDR3, the DNA is TGTGCCAGCAGTGATAGAAGGGGTAGGGGCTACACCTTC. Translation gives CASSDRRGRGYTF.

This clonotype was counted only a few times. The chain joins TRBV20-1 to TRBJ2-3, with a weak D call TRBD2 (6 bases). Germline loops: CDR1 DFQATT, CDR2 SNEGSKA (reference sequence). Trimming stripped 6 bases from V and 2 bases from J, with 18 bases between. The CDR3 covers 15 residues. Here the CDR3 DNA reads TGCAGTGCCAATAGCGGTGGGGGGAACACAGATACGCAGTATTTT. This sequence encodes CSANSGGGNTDTQYF.

The V gene is TRBV20-1, the J gene TRBJ2-1; either TRBD1 or TRBD2 may fit D (6 bases each). This CDR3 has 15 amino acids. V was shortened by 5 bases and J by 1 base, with 15 bases between the two germline ends. Germline lookup yields CDR1 DFQATT and CDR2 SNEGSKA (reference sequence). CDR3 DNA sequence: TGCAGTGCTGAGGGGGGTAGCGGATCCTACAATGAGCAGTTCTTC. It translates to CSAEGGSGSYNEQFF.

This clonotype was observed a handful of times. The V call is TRBV2, the J call TRBJ1-2; D might be TRBD1 (5 bases). V was trimmed by 7 bases and J by 4 bases, leaving 25 bases between them. The germline CDR1 and CDR2 sequences are SNHLY and FYNNEI. The CDR3 length is 17 residues. The CDR3 sequence is CASTAGLGELGGYGYTF. The CDR3 bases are TGTGCCAGCACAGCGGGACTAGGCGAGCTTGGGGGCTATGGCTACACCTTC.

This clonotype was observed a handful of times. The chain links TRBV28 to TRBJ2-5, with unresolved D. From germline, CDR1 is MDHEN and CDR2 SYDVKM. CDR3 size: 16 residues. V was trimmed by 7 bases and J by 0 bases, leaving 18 bases between them. CDR3 DNA sequence: TGTGCCAGCACCCTAGGATCGACGGGTTACCAAGAGACCCAGTACTTC. This encodes CASTLGSTGYQETQYF.

As DNA, the CDR3 is TGTGCCAGCAGACCCGACAGGAGGGTCGGGGAGCAGTACTTC. It yields the protein CASRPDRRVGEQYF. The rearrangement links TRBV6-2 or TRBV6-3 to TRBJ2-5, with D perhaps given as TRBD1 or TRBD2 (6 bases each). Germline-derived CDR1 and CDR2 are MNHEY and SVGEGT. Trimming took off 6 bases at V and 11 bases at J, with 22 bases between the two ends. The CDR3 is 14 amino acids.

This clonotype has just one count. One end of the junction fails to match germline, which may point to a read error. This chain connects TRBV7-9 to TRBJ2-1, with D possibly called TRBD1 or TRBD2 (6 bases each). In germline, CDR1 is SEHNR, CDR2 FQNEAQ (reference sequence). The CDR3 spans 15 residues. CDR3 nucleotides: TGTGCCAGCAGCTCCGGGGGCAGTTCCTACAATGAGCTGTTCTTC. Translated, it gives CASSSGGSSYNELFF.

This clonotype was seen a few times. In DNA form, the CDR3 reads TGTGCCAGCAGCTCGAGCGGGGGGGCTCGTAATGAGCAGTTCTTC. Translating gives CASSSSGGARNEQFF. The chain links TRBV7-9 to TRBJ2-1, with 10 bases aligning to TRBD2. Germline V gives CDR1 SEHNR, CDR2 FQNEAQ (reference sequence). The CDR3 contains 15 residues. The junction had 7 bases not matched to a gene; V was cut back by 4 bases and J by 7 bases.

V and J are TRBV2 and TRBJ2-7, with a tentative D call TRBD2 (6 bases). The V gene lost 1 base and the J gene lost 3 bases, with 13 bases spanning the gap. There are 15 residues in the CDR3. CDR1 and CDR2 from the germline V gene are SNHLY and FYNNEI. CDR3 bases: TGTGCCAGCAGTGAAGAACTGCGGGGCCGCTACGAGCAGTACTTC. Translated: CASSEELRGRYEQYF.